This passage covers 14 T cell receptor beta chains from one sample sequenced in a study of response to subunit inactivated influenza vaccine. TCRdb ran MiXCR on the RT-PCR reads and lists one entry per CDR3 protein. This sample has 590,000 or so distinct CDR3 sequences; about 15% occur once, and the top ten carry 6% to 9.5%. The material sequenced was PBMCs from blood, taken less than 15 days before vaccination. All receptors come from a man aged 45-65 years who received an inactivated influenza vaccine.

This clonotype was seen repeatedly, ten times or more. CDR3 DNA: TGTGCCAGCAGATCCTCGACAGGGAAGGACGAGCAGTACTTC. It is translated as CASRSSTGKDEQYF. The V and J genes are TRBV28 and TRBJ2-7; 7 nucleotides match TRBD1. This CDR3 has 14 residues. In germline, CDR1 is MDHEN, CDR2 SYDVKM. Trimming at V came to 6 bases and at J to 5 bases, leaving 10 bases not matched to a gene.

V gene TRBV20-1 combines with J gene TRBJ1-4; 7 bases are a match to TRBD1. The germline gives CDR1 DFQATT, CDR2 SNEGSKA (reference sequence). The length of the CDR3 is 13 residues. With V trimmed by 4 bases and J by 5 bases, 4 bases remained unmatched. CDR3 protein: CSATAGGNEKLFF. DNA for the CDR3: TGCAGTGCTACAGCAGGGGGGAATGAAAAACTGTTTTTT.

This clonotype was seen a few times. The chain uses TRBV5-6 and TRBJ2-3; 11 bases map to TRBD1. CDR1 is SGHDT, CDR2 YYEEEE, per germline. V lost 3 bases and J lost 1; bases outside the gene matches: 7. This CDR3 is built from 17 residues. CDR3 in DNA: TGTGCCAGCAGCTGGTGGACAGGGGGCATCCGCACAGATACGCAGTATTTT. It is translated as CASSWWTGGIRTDTQYF.

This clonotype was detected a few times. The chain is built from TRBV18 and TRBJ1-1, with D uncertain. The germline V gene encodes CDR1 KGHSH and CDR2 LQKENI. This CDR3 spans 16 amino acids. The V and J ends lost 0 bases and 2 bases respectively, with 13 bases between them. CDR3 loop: CASSPPGMASNTEAFF. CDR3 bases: TGTGCCAGCTCACCACCGGGAATGGCTTCAAACACTGAAGCTTTCTTT.

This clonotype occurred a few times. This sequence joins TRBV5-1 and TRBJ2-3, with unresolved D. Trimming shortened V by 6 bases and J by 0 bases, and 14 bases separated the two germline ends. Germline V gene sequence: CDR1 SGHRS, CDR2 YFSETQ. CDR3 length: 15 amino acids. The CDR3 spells CASTHSGESTDTQYF. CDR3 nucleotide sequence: TGCGCCAGCACCCACTCTGGTGAAAGCACAGATACGCAGTATTTT.

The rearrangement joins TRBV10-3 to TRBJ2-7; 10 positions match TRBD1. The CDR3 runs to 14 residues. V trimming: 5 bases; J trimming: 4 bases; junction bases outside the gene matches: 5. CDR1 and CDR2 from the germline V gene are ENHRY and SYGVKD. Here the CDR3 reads CAISFGQGVYEQYF. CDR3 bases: TGTGCCATCAGTTTTGGACAGGGGGTGTACGAGCAGTACTTC.

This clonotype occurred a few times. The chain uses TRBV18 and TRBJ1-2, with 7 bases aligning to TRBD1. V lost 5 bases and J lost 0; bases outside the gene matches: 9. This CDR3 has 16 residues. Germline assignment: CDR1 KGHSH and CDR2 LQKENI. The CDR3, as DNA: TGTGCCAGCTCAGTGACAGGGAGCGGCCCTAACTATGGCTACACCTTC. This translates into CASSVTGSGPNYGYTF.

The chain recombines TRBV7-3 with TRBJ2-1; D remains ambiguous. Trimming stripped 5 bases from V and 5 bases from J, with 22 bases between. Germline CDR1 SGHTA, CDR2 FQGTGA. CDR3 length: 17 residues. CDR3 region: CASSPGPNYPLDNEQFF. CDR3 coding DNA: TGTGCCAGCAGCCCAGGACCTAACTACCCTCTTGACAATGAGCAGTTCTTC. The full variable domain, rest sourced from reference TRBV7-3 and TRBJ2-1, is GAGVSQTPSNKVTEKGKYVELRCDPISGHTALYWYRQSLGQGPEFLIYFQGTGAADDSGLPNDRFFAVRPEGSVSTLKIQRTERGDSAVYLCASSPGPNYPLDNEQFFGPGTRLTVL.

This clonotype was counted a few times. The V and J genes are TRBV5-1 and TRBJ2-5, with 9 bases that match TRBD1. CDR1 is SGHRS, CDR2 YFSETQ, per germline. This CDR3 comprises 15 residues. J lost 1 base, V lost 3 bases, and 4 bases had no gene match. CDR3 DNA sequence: TGCGCCAGCAGCTCGCAGACAGGGGGCCAAGAGACCCAGTACTTC. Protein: CASSSQTGGQETQYF.

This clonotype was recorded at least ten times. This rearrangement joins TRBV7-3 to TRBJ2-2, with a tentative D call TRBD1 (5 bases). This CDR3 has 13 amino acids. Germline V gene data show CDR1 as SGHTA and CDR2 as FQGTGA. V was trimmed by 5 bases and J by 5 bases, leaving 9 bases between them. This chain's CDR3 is CASSAQGTGELFF. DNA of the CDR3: TGTGCCAGCAGCGCCCAGGGAACCGGGGAGCTGTTTTTT. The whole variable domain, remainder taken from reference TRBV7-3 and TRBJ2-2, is GAGVSQTPSNKVTEKGKYVELRCDPISGHTALYWYRQSLGQGPEFLIYFQGTGAADDSGLPNDRFFAVRPEGSVSTLKIQRTERGDSAVYLCASSAQGTGELFFGEGSRLTVL.

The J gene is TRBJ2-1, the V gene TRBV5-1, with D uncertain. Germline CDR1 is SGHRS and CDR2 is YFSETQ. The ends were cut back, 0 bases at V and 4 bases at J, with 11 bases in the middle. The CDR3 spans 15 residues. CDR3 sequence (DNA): TGCGCCAGCAGCTTGGCCTTATCTGGATACAATGAGCAGTTCTTC. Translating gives CASSLALSGYNEQFF.

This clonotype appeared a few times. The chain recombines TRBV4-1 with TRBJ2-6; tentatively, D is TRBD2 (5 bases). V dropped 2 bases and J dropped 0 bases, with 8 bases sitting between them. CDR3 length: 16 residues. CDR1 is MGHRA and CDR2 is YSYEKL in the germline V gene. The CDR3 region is CASSQIGSSGANVLTF. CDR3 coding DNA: TGCGCCAGCAGCCAAATAGGGAGCTCTGGGGCCAACGTCCTGACTTTC.

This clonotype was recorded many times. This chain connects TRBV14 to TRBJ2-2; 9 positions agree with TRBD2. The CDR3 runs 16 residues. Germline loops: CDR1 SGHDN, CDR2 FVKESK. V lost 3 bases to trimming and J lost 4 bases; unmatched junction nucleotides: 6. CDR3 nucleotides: TGTGCCAGCAGCCATCTTAGCGGGAGAGGCACCGGGGAGCTGTTTTTT. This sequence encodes CASSHLSGRGTGELFF. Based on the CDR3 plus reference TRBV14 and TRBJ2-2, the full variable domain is EAGVTQFPSHSVIEKGQTVTLRCDPISGHDNLYWYRRVMGKEIKFLLHFVKESKQDESGMPNNRFLAERTGGTYSTLKVQPAELEDSGVYFCASSHLSGRGTGELFFGEGSRLTVL.

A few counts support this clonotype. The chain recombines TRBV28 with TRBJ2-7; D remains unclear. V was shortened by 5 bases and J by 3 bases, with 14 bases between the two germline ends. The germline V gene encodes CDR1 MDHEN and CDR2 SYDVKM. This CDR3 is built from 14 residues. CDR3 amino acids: CASSGRVSVYEQYF. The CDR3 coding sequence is TGTGCCAGCAGTGGAAGGGTATCGGTCTACGAGCAGTACTTC. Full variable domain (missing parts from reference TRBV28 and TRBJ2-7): DVKVTQSSRYLVKRTGEKVFLECVQDMDHENMFWYRQDPGLGLRLIYFSYDVKMKEKGDIPEGYSVSREKKERFSLILESASTNQTSMYLCASSGRVSVYEQYFGPGTRLTVT.